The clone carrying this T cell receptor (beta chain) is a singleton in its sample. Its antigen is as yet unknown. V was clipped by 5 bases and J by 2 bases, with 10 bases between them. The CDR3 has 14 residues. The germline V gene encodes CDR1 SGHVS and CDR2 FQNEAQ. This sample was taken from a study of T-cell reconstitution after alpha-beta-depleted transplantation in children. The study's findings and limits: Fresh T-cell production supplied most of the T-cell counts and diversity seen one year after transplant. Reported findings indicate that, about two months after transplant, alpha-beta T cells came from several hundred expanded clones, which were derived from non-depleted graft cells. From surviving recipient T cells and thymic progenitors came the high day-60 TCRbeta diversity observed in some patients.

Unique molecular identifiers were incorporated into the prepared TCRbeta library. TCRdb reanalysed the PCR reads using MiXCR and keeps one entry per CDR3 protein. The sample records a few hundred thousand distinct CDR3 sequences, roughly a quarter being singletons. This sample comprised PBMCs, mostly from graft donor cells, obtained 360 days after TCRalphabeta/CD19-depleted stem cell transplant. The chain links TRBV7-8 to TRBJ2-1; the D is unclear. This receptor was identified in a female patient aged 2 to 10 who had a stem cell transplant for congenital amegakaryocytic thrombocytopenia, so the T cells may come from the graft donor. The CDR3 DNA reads TGTGCCAGCAGCCTACTAACCCCCTACAATGAGCAGTTCTTC. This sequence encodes CASSLLTPYNEQFF. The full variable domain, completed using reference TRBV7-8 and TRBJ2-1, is GAGVSQSPRYKVAKRGQDVALRCDPISGHVSLFWYQQALGQGPEFLTYFQNEAQLDKSGLPSDRFFAERPEGSVSTLKIQRTQQEDSAVYLCASSLLTPYNEQFFGPGTRLTVL.